This T cell receptor beta chain was obtained from a study of blood T cell repertoires in COVID-19 (dated by TCRdb to the early 2020s). A note on the overall study: The collaborator samples originated in the United States, Italy and Spain and spanned the acute and convalescent phases of COVID-19. The prospective study material was composed of cDNA or gDNA derived from T cells, B-cell-depleted T cells, or PBMCs. Subjects who had been exposed to COVID-19, were actively infected with it, or had recovered from it provided the deeply sampled blood TCRbeta repertoires that made up the dataset. A freely available public database, intended as a resource for researchers studying the immune response to SARS-CoV-2, is where the repertoires were released. The samples were drawn from the first 160 participants of the ongoing ImmuneRACE study and from 950 to 1,500 subjects provided by 6 global collaborators. The sample metadata nearly always contained a de-identified subject ID, COVID-19 status, age in years and sex. HLA class I and class II types, where available, came from metadata supplied by the sample provider rather than from assay-based typing. Overall results and qualifications from the work: The amount of clinical and demographic metadata varied by source and participant and was provided uncurated.

TCRbeta CDR3 regions were amplified from genomic DNA using the immunoSEQ Assay, a bias-controlled multiplex PCR. Under the source paper's analysis protocol: The number of nucleated cells in each sample was estimated from the amplification of reference gene primers within the assay. To quantify the absolute abundance of each unique TCRbeta CDR3 rearrangement, sequence reads were collapsed and filtered. Productive Simpson clonality was computed per sample as the square root of Simpson's diversity index over productive rearrangements. Drawn from immuneACCESS, this table holds only the in-frame rearrangements with V and J called that TCRdb kept. Clones are partly lost; checked studies trace under half to an unresolved V gene and leave the rest unexplained. That table supplies the V and J calls and clone size; D and trimming were determined from the DNA. This sample is represented by over 250,000 clones; 85% to 90% of them were singletons. 2.4% of the sample is held by the ten biggest clonotypes.

In the prospective study, participants were roughly 18 to 100 years old, resided in 24 geographic areas of the United States, and were enrolled through a virtual design. Cohort assignment in the prospective study relied on participant-reported clinical history from a screening survey and a study questionnaire. ImmuneRACE Cohort 3 recovered participants were defined by two consecutive negative NP/OP PCR tests, healthcare professional clearance, or symptom resolution. Each participant in the prospective study had whole blood, serum and a nasopharyngeal or oropharyngeal swab collected by mobile phlebotomists. Over a 2-month period, participants in the prospective study had the option of providing additional blood draws and questionnaires. Before DNA extraction, prospective study blood samples were shipped either frozen or at room temperature. The CDR3 sequence holds 15 residues, the cysteine and phenylalanine included. The sequence is cut down to CDR3 DNA, 45 bases in frame from base 1. Sequences DFQATT (CDR1) and SNEGSKA (CDR2) are obtained from the germline V gene (reference sequence). Germline trimming amounts to 3 bases on V and 6 bases on J, with 8 as the count of junction bases outside the gene matches.

With respect to this clone: The antigen this receptor binds is unknown. Base-call qualities are not available, and no considerably larger clone is one nucleotide away.

This TCR was recovered from a woman aged 18-29 years who had recovered from COVID-19. The chain is made from TRBV20-1 and TRBJ1-6; the central 7 bases match TRBD1. The sequenced sample was PBMCs or T cells enriched from blood (not recorded which). The CDR3 protein sequence reads: CSASIGGQSNSPLHF. The base sequence is TGCAGTGCTAGTATAGGGGGACAGTCTAATTCACCCCTCCACTTT.